The 13 T cell receptor beta chains presented below share a single source sample, sequenced in a study of CXCR4 blockade with PD-1 therapy in pancreatic cancer. Some clones are missing from TCRdb's copy, which holds only in-frame ones; the method was immunoSEQ multiplex PCR. The sample shows a few thousand clones, 57% of them seen only once. Sequencing was performed on tumor tissue. Receptors originate from a human donor with pancreatic ductal adenocarcinoma.

In its sample, this clone ranks as medium-sized (0.01 to 0.1%). The chain carries TRBV7-6 and TRBJ2-2, with 14 bases identical to TRBD2. The germline V gene has CDR1 SGHVS and CDR2 FNYEAQ. V gave up 6 bases and J gave up 5 bases; unmatched junction bases: 8. This CDR3 is 17 amino acids long. DNA of the CDR3: TGTGCCAGCAGTGGGGGACTAGCGGGAGCTCGAACCGGGGAGCTGTTTTTT. Protein product: CASSGGLAGARTGELFF.

This sequence joins TRBV6-8 and TRBJ2-5; D is unclear. Germline CDR1 is MNHGY and CDR2 is SAAAGT. This CDR3 is built from 12 residues. The V gene lost 6 bases and the J gene lost 5 bases, with 10 bases spanning the gap. The CDR3 DNA sequence: TGTGCCAGCAGCCTAACGGTGGAGACCCAGTACTTC. It is translated as CASSLTVETQYF.

This rearrangement joins TRBV19 to TRBJ1-2; D is unclear. Germline V gene sequence: CDR1 LNHDA, CDR2 SQIVND (reference sequence). This CDR3 contains 12 residues. Trimming took 5 bases from V and 5 from J, leaving 9 bases between them. In nucleotides, the CDR3 is TGTGCCAGTAGTTCCCAGGTATATGGCTACACCTTC. Amino acids: CASSSQVYGYTF.

For this clone: The junction departs from the called germline gene at one end, perhaps through a read error. The chain couples TRBV7-7 to TRBJ2-1; D perhaps matches TRBD1 (6 bases). Germline V gene data show CDR1 as SSHAT and CDR2 as FNYEAQ (reference sequence). CDR3 length: 14 amino acids. For the CDR3, the DNA is TGTGCTAGCAGCTTAGAGCCGAGACAGGCAGAGCAGTTCTTC. It translates to CASSLEPRQAEQFF.

This chain joins TRBV19 and TRBJ2-1; 16 bases map to TRBD2. The CDR3 spans 17 residues. The junction had 2 bases not matched to a gene; V was cut back by 2 bases and J by 4 bases. Germline values: CDR1 LNHDA, CDR2 SQIVND (reference sequence). The CDR3 protein is CASSIPGLAGGYNEQFF. CDR3 bases: TGTGCCAGTAGTATACCGGGACTAGCGGGAGGGTACAATGAGCAGTTCTTC.

This clone is categorized as medium-sized. Here the CDR3 DNA reads TGTGCCATCAGTGAGGTTGGGACCCTACTATCCTACGAGCAGTACTTC. It encodes CAISEVGTLLSYEQYF. The J gene is TRBJ2-7, the V gene TRBV10-3, with D perhaps matching TRBD1 or TRBD2 (5 bases each). Trimming removed 2 bases from V and 1 base from J, with 15 bases in between. Germline V gene sequence: CDR1 ENHRY, CDR2 SYGVKD. CDR3 length equals 16 residues.

There are a few counts of this clone. CDR3 coding DNA: TGTGCCAGCAGCTTGGTGTCAGGAGGAAACACCATATATTTT. Translation: CASSLVSGGNTIYF. This chain connects TRBV11-3 to TRBJ1-3; D remains ambiguous. Germline assignment: CDR1 SGHNT and CDR2 YENEEA. V was cut by 3 bases and J by 4 bases, with 10 bases left in between. The CDR3 is 14 amino acids.

The chain couples TRBV6-8 to TRBJ2-1; D is ambiguous. With 6 bases removed from V and 2 bases from J, the gap between germline ends came to 11 bases. The germline gives CDR1 MNHGY, CDR2 SAAAGT. This CDR3 contains 14 residues. CDR3 bases: TGTGCCAGCAGAACTTCAGCAACCTACAATGAGCAGTTCTTC. This gives the protein CASRTSATYNEQFF.

This chain connects TRBV7-5 to TRBJ2-3; TRBD2 was called by the table and not checked on the DNA. TRBV7-5 is annotated as a pseudogene. The CDR3 totals 15 residues. In DNA form, the CDR3 reads TGTGCCAGCAGCTTGCGGGCGGGAGGGCCAGATACGCAGTATTTT. Encoded protein: CASSLRAGGPDTQYF.

This clone has just a few counts. The rearrangement uses TRBV30 and TRBJ2-7; 7 bases map to TRBD1. J was trimmed by 5 bases and V by 0 bases; bases with no gene match: 4. The CDR3 sequence is 13 residues long. Germline CDR1 GTSNPN, CDR2 SVGIG (reference sequence). CDR3 sequence reads: CAWSVGQQNEQYF. DNA of the CDR3: TGTGCCTGGAGTGTGGGACAGCAGAACGAGCAGTACTTC.

The chain joins TRBV6-8 to TRBJ1-1; the D gene is possibly TRBD1 (6 bases). Trimming removed 2 bases at V and 4 bases at J, with 11 bases between. CDR3 length: 14 residues. Per the germline V gene, CDR1 is MNHGY and CDR2 is SAAAGT. As DNA, the CDR3 is TGTGCCAGCAGTTACGGGGGCGCCGGCACTGAAGCTTTCTTT. Protein sequence: CASSYGGAGTEAFF.

The chain joins TRBV29-1 to TRBJ2-1; tentative D call: TRBD2 (5 bases). The CDR3 length is 15 residues. The V end lost 3 bases, the J end lost 0 bases, and 12 bases lay between the germline ends. Germline V CDR1 and CDR2: SQVTM, ANQGSEA. The CDR3 DNA reads TGCAGCGTTGACGGGGAGCAGAGCTCCTACAATGAGCAGTTCTTC. This gives the protein CSVDGEQSSYNEQFF.

The chain is built from TRBV25-1 and TRBJ2-7; TRBD2 matches at 7 bases. V shed 3 bases and J 4 bases; nucleotides not matched to a gene: 9. The CDR3 spans 15 residues. The germline V gene has CDR1 MGHDK and CDR2 SYGVNS. The CDR3 DNA sequence: TGTGCCAGCAGTGATCCGGGGAGCGGGGAGTACGAGCAGTACTTC. Protein: CASSDPGSGEYEQYF.